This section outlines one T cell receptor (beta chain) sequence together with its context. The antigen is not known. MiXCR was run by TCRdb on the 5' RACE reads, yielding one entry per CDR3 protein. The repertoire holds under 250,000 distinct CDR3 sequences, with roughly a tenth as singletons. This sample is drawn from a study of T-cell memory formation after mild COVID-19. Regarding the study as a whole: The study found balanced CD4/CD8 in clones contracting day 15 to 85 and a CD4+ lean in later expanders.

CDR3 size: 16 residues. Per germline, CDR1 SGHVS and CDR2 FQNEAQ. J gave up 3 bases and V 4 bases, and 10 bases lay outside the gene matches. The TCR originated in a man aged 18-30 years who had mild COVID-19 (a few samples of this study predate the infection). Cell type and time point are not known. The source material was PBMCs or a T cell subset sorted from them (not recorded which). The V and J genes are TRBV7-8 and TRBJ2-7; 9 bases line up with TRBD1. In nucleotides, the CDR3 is TGTGCCAGCAGCTCGGGACAGGGATGGTCGGTCTACGAGCAGTACTTC. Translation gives CASSSGQGWSVYEQYF.